The clone carrying this T cell receptor beta chain has more than one count but fewer than ten. This entry is derived from a study of blood T cell repertoires in COVID-19. Across the study: Sample material is recorded as cDNA or gDNA derived from T cells, B-cell-depleted T cells, or PBMCs.

The germline V gene has CDR1 SNHLY and CDR2 FYNNEI. Trimming removed 7 bases at V and 6 bases at J, with 13 bases between. CDR3 length: 14 residues. In the original analysis: Reference gene primer amplification yielded estimated nucleated cell counts. Clones were sequenced by immunoSEQ multiplex PCR, and TCRdb holds only the in-frame ones, with some missing. V and J calls and clone size are those listed in that table; D and trimming were worked out from the DNA. The sample holds 80,000 to 100,000 clones; roughly 86% are singletons and the top ten take around 13%. The TCR originated in a woman aged 60 to 75 in a cohort sampled during active or convalescent COVID-19. The V call is TRBV2, the J call TRBJ1-6; TRBD1 might be the D (5 bases). The source material was peripheral blood. The CDR3 region has the DNA TGTGCCAGCATGGTGTCAGGGATTAATTCACCCCTCCACTTT. Its translation is CASMVSGINSPLHF. Filled out from reference TRBV2 and TRBJ1-6, the complete variable domain reads EPEVTQTPSHQVTQMGQEVILRCVPISNHLYFYWYRQILGQKVEFLVSFYNNEISEKSEIFDDQFSVERPDGSNFTLKIRSTKLEDSAMYFCASMVSGINSPLHFGNGTRLTVT.